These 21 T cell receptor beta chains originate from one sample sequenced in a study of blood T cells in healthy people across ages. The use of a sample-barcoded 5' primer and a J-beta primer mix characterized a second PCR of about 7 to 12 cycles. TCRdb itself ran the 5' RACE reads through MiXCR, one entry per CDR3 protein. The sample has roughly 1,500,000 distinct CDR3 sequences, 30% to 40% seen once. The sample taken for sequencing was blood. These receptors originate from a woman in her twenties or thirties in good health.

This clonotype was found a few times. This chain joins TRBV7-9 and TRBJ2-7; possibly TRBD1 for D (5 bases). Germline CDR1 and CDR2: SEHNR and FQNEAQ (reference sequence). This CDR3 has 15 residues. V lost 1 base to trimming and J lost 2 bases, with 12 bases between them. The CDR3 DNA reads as TGTGCCAGCAGCTTAGAATCTGGGGCTACCTACGAGCAGTACTTC. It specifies CASSLESGATYEQYF.

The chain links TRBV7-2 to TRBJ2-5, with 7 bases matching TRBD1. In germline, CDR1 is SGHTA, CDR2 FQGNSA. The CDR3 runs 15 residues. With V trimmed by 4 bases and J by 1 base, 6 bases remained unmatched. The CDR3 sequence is CASSSPGTVQETQYF. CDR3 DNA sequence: TGTGCCAGCAGCTCGCCCGGGACAGTCCAAGAGACCCAGTACTTC.

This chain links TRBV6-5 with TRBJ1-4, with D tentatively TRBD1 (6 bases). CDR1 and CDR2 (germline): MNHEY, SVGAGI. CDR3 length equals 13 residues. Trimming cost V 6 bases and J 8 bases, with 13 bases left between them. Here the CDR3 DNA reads TGTGCCAGCAGCCGGGGGGCCGCAGAAAAACTGTTTTTT. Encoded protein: CASSRGAAEKLFF.

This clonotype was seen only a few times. CDR3 DNA: TGTGCCAGCAGCTTAGGGGACAGGGACAGTGAAAAACTGTTTTTT. Residues: CASSLGDRDSEKLFF. J is TRBJ1-4 and V is TRBV7-9; the match to TRBD1 covers 9 bases. CDR3 size: 15 residues. CDR1 SEHNR and CDR2 FQNEAQ come from the germline V gene (reference sequence). V shed 1 base, J shed 7 bases, and the junction held 4 bases outside the gene matches.

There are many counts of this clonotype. The CDR3 spells CSVDRGRTTDQYF. CDR3 coding DNA: TGCAGCGTGGACCGCGGACGGACGACCGACCAGTACTTC. The chain carries TRBV29-1 and TRBJ2-5; D remains unclear. The CDR3 extends over 13 amino acids. Trimming stripped 6 bases from V and 10 bases from J, with 21 bases between. Germline assignment: CDR1 SQVTM and CDR2 ANQGSEA.

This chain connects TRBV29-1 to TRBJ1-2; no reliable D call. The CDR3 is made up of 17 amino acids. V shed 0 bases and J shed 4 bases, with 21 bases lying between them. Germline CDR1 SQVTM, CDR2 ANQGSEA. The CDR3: CSVEDRVKGLSVYGYTF. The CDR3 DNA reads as TGCAGCGTTGAAGATCGGGTGAAGGGCTTAAGTGTCTATGGCTACACCTTC.

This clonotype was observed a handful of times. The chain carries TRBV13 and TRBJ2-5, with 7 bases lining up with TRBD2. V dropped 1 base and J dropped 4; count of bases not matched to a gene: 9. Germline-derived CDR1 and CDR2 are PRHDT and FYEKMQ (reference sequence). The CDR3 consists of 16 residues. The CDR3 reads CASSLAGRGALETQYF. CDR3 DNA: TGTGCCAGCAGCTTAGCAGGGAGGGGAGCCCTAGAGACCCAGTACTTC.

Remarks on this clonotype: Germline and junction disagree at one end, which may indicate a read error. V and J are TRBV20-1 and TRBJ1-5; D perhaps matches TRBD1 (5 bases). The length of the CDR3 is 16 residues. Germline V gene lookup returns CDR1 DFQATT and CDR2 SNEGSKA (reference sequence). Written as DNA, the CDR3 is TGCAGTGCTAGAGAAGAGACCCTTCGGGGCAATCGGCCCCAGCATTTT. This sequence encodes CSAREETLRGNRPQHF.

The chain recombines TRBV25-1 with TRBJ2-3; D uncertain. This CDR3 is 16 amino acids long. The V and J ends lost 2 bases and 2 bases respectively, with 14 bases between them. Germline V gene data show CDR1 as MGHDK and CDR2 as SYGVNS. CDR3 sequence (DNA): TGTGCCAGCAGTGAAAGGGCTTTGGCGTCCACAGATACGCAGTATTTT. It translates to CASSERALASTDTQYF.

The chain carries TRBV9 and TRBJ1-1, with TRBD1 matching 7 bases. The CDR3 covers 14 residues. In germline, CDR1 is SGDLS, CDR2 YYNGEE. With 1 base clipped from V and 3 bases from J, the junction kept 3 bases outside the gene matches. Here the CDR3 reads CASSVYTGDTEAFF. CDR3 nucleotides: TGTGCCAGCAGCGTATACACAGGGGACACTGAAGCTTTCTTT.

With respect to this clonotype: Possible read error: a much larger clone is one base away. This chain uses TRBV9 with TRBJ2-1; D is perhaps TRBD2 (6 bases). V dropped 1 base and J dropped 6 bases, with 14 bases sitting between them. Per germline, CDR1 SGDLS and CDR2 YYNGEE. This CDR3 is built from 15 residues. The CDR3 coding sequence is TGTGCCAGCAGCGTAAGGAGGCGGGACGGCAATGAGCAGTTCTTC. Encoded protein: CASSVRRRDGNEQFF.

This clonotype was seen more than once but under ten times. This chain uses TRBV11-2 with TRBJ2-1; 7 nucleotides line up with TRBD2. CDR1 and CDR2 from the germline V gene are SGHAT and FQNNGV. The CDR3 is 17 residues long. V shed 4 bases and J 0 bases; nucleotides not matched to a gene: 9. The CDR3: CASSSRLALTSYNEQFF. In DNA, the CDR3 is TGTGCCAGCAGCTCGAGACTAGCTCTTACCTCCTACAATGAGCAGTTCTTC. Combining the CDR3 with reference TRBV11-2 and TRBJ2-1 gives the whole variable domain EAGVAQSPRYKIIEKRQSVAFWCNPISGHATLYWYQQILGQGPKLLIQFQNNGVVDDSQLPKDRFSAERLKGVDSTLKIQPAKLEDSAVYLCASSSRLALTSYNEQFFGPGTRLTVL.

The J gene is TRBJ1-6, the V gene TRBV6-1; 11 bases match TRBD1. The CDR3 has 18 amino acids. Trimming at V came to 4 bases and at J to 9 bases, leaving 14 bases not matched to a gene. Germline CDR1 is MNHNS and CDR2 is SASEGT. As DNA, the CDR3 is TGTGCCAGCAGTGTCCGGGACAGGGGGTCGGGATTTGGTTCACCCCTCCACTTT. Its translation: CASSVRDRGSGFGSPLHF.

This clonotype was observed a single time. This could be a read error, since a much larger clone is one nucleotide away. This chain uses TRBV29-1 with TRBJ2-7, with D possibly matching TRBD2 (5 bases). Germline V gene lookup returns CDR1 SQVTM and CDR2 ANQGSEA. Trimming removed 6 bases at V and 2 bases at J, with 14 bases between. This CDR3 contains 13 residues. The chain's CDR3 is CSVLGGEPYEQYF. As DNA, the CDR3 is TGCAGCGTGCTAGGTGGGGAGCCCTACGAGCAGTACTTC.

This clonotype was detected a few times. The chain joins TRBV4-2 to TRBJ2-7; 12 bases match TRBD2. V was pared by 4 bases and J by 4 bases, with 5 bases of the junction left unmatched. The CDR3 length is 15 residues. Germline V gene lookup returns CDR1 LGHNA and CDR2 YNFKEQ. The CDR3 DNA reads TGTGCCAGCAGCCCTAGCGGGAGGGCCTCTTACGAGCAGTACTTC. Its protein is CASSPSGRASYEQYF.

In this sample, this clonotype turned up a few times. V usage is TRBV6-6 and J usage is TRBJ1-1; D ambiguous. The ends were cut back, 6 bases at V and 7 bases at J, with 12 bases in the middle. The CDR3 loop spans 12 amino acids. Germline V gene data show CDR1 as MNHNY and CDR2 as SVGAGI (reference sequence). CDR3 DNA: TGTGCCAGCAGGGAGGGTACCCTTGAAGCTTTCTTT. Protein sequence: CASREGTLEAFF.

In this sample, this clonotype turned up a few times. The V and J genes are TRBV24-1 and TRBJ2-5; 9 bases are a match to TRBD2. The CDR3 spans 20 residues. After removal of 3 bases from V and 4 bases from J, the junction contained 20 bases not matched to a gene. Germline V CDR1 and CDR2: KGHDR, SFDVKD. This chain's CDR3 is CATSDPFSRQGSAGGETQYF. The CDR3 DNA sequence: TGTGCCACCAGTGATCCTTTCAGCCGGCAGGGCTCAGCGGGGGGAGAGACCCAGTACTTC.

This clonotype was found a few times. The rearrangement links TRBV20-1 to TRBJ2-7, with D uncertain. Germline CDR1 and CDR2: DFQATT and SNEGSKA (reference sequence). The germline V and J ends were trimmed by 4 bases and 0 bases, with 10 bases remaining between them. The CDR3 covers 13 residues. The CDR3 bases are TGCAGTGCTACCAGGACCTACTCCTACGAGCAGTACTTC. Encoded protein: CSATRTYSYEQYF.

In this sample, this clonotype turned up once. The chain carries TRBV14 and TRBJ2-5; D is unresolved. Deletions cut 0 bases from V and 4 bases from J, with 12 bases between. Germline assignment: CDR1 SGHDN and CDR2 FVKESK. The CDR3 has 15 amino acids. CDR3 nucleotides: TGTGCCAGCAGCCAAGATAAGCGAATCGGAGAGACCCAGTACTTC. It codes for CASSQDKRIGETQYF.

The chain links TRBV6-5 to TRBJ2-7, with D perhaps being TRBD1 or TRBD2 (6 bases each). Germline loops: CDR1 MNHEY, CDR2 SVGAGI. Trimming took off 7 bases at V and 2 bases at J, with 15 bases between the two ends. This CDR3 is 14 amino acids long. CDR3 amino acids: CASKVAEGAYEQYF. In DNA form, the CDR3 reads TGTGCCAGCAAAGTAGCGGAGGGGGCCTACGAGCAGTACTTC.

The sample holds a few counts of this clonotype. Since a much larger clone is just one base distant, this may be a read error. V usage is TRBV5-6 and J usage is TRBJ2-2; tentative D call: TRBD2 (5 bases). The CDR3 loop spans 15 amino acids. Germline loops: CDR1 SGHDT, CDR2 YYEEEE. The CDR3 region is CASSLRDLNTGERFF. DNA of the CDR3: TGTGCCAGCAGCTTGAGAGACTTAAACACCGGGGAGCGGTTTTTT.